This TCR beta chain comes out of a study of blood T cell repertoires in COVID-19. Background on the study: COVID-19 samples, acute and convalescent, were from the United States, Italy and Spain. The cDNA or gDNA used as material had been derived from T cells, B-cell-depleted T cells, or PBMCs.

Authors' analysis steps: Reference gene primer amplification gave estimated nucleated cell counts. Some clones are missing from TCRdb's copy, which holds only in-frame ones; the method was immunoSEQ multiplex PCR. V and J calls and clone size are as listed in that table; D and trimming were resolved from the DNA. The sample records about 94,000 clones, more than 75% being singletons. Per germline, CDR1 SQVTM and CDR2 ANQGSEA. J gave up 0 bases and V 8 bases, and 9 bases lay outside the gene matches. This CDR3 region has 16 residues. Sequencing input: peripheral blood. The receptor's source is a woman of 80 years or more with acute or convalescent COVID-19. The chain has TRBV29-1 and TRBJ2-3, with 12 positions matching TRBD2. The CDR3 DNA reads TGCAGCACTAAAAGACTAGCGGGGGAAAGCACAGATACGCAGTATTTT. Amino acids: CSTKRLAGESTDTQYF.